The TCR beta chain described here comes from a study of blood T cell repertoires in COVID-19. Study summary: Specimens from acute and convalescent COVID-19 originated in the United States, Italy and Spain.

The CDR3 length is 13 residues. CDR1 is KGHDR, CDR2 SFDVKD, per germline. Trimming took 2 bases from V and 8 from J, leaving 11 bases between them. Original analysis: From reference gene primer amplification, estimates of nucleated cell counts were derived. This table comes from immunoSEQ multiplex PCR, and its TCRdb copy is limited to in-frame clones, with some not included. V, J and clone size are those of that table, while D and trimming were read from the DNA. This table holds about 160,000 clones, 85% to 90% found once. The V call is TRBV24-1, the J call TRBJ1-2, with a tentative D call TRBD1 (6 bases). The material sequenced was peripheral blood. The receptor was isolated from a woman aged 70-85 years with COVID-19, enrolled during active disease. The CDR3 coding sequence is TGTGCCACCAGTGATTCCGGACAGTCCGGCTACACCTTC. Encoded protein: CATSDSGQSGYTF.